A selection of T cell receptor beta chains follows, all from one sample in a study of T cell responses to AZD1222 COVID-19 vaccine. This table comes from immunoSEQ multiplex PCR, and its TCRdb copy is limited to in-frame clones, with some not included. This table holds around 78,000 clones, over 80% found once. Sequences were derived from peripheral blood, sampled on day 0 of MenACWY control vaccination. Receptors originate from an adult in good health. Each CDR3 is given with its conserved first and last residue. D genes are given only for firm matches. Size is omitted from some rows. Given values are once, few, many or a class for expanded clones.

>TRBV10-1|once|12|TRBD1|TRBJ2-2
CASSQGAGELFF
TGCGCCAGCAGCCAGGGGGCCGGGGAGCTGTTTTTT
>TRBV24-1|NA|14|TRBD2|TRBJ2-1
CATRTSGRGDEQFF
TGTGCCACCAGGACTAGCGGGAGAGGTGATGAGCAGTTCTTC
>TRBV10-1|NA|20|TRBD1|TRBJ2-7
CASSEPPGPTGLYVMYEQYF
TGCGCCAGCAGTGAGCCTCCGGGGCCGACAGGGTTGTATGTAATGTACGAGCAGTACTTC
>TRBV5-4|NA|15|NA|TRBJ1-2
CASSVDMDILHGYTF
TGTGCCAGCAGCGTGGATATGGACATTTTGCATGGCTACACCTTC
>TRBV28|NA|12|NA|TRBJ2-5
CASSLTGETQYF
TGTGCCAGCAGTCTGACAGGAGAGACCCAGTACTTC
>TRBV7-9|NA|14|TRBD2|TRBJ2-1
CASPPSGGYNEQFF
TGTGCCAGCCCCCCTAGCGGGGGCTACAATGAGCAGTTCTTC
>TRBV30|few|13|NA|TRBJ2-7
CAWRVPAAYEQYF
TGTGCCTGGAGAGTCCCGGCTGCCTACGAGCAGTACTTC
>TRBV5-1|once|15|NA|TRBJ2-7
CASSLSAGVSYEQYF
TGCGCCAGCAGCTTGTCCGCAGGGGTGTCCTACGAGCAGTACTTC
>TRBV6-1|NA|19|TRBD2|TRBJ2-3
CASSEATSGRVSIQDTQYF
TGTGCCAGCAGTGAAGCGACTAGCGGGAGGGTCAGCATTCAGGATACGCAGTATTTT
>TRBV4-1|once|14|NA|TRBJ2-1
CASSQQPGDNEQFF
TGCGCCAGCAGCCAACAACCCGGAGACAATGAGCAGTTCTTC
>TRBV20-1|NA|19|TRBD2|TRBJ2-2
CSASSGGAGGPYRTGELFF
TGCAGTGCTAGTTCGGGGGGAGCGGGAGGCCCCTATAGGACCGGGGAGCTGTTTTTT
>TRBV28|NA|14|NA|TRBJ1-2
CASRRRGTNYGYTF
TGTGCCAGCCGAAGGAGGGGGACTAACTATGGCTACACCTTC
>TRBV5-8|NA|14|NA|TRBJ1-5
CASSFRAVNQPQHF
TGTGCCAGCAGCTTCCGGGCCGTAAATCAGCCCCAGCATTTT
>TRBV4-1|once|11|NA|TRBJ2-7
CASSRGTEQYF
TGCGCCAGCAGCCGCGGGACTGAACAGTACTTC
>TRBV4-1|NA|18|TRBD2|TRBJ2-1
CASSQPRTGTSGNNEQFF
TGCGCCAGCAGCCAACCTCGAACCGGGACTAGCGGAAACAATGAGCAGTTCTTC
>TRBV10-1|NA|15|TRBD2|TRBJ2-3
CASSGAGGLKDTQYF
TGCGCCAGCAGTGGGGCGGGAGGCCTGAAAGATACGCAGTATTTT
>TRBV18|NA|13|NA|TRBJ1-2
CASSPARSNGYTF
TGTGCCAGCTCACCAGCAAGATCTAATGGCTACACCTTC
>TRBV2|NA|16|NA|TRBJ2-3
CASFDPAGNLTDTQYF
TGTGCCAGCTTCGACCCGGCGGGAAACCTCACAGATACGCAGTATTTT
>TRBV6-2/TRBV6-3|NA|16|NA|TRBJ2-3
CASSSPRGPNRDTQYF
TGTGCCAGCAGTTCCCCCCGCGGGCCGAATCGGGATACGCAGTATTTT
>TRBV7-9|NA|14|NA|TRBJ1-3
CASSLVGPGNTIYF
TGTGCCAGCAGCTTAGTGGGTCCTGGAAACACCATATATTTT
>TRBV6-5|NA|12|NA|TRBJ1-2
CASSRGSYGYTF
TGTGCCAGCAGCAGGGGCTCCTATGGCTACACCTTC
>TRBV28|NA|14|NA|TRBJ1-1
CASSYREENTEAFF
TGTGCCAGCAGTTACAGGGAAGAGAACACTGAAGCTTTCTTT
>TRBV6-6|NA|11|NA|TRBJ1-2
CASSRRGGYTF
TGTGCCAGCAGTCGTCGGGGTGGCTACACCTTC
>TRBV14|NA|17|TRBD2|TRBJ2-1
CASSPFSGRVTHNEQFF
TGTGCCAGCAGCCCCTTTAGCGGGAGGGTCACCCACAATGAGCAGTTCTTC
>TRBV9|NA|12|NA|TRBJ1-1
CASSGASSEAFF
TGTGCCAGCAGCGGGGCCTCATCTGAAGCTTTCTTT
>TRBV7-8|once|12|NA|TRBJ1-1
CASSSRGTEAFF
TGTGCCAGCAGCTCTCGGGGGACTGAAGCTTTCTTT
>TRBV19|NA|16|TRBD1|TRBJ2-2
CASSSPGQGFTGELFF
TGTGCCAGTAGTTCCCCGGGACAGGGATTTACCGGGGAGCTGTTTTTT
>TRBV23-1|once|14|NA|TRBJ2-5
CASSQSRIIRTQYF
TGCGCCAGCAGTCAATCAAGGATAATAAGGACCCAGTACTTC